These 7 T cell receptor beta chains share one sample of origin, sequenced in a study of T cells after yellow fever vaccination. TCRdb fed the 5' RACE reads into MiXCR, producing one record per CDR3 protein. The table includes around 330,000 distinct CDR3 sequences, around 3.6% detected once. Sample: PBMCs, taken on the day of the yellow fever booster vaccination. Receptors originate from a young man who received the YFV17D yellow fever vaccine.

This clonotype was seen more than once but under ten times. In nucleotides, the CDR3 is TGTGCCAGCAGCTTAGCAATGCCAGGGTTATATGGCTACACCTTC. Translating gives CASSLAMPGLYGYTF. The chain couples TRBV7-9 to TRBJ1-2; D is perhaps TRBD1 (5 bases). Germline V lookup: CDR1 SEHNR, CDR2 FQNEAQ (reference sequence). The CDR3 loop spans 15 amino acids. Trimming pared 0 bases from V and 5 bases from J, leaving 13 bases between.

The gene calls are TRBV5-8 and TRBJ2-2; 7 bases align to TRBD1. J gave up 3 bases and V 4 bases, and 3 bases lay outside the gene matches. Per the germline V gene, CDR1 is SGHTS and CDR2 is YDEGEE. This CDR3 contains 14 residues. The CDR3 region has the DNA TGTGCCAGCAGCGTCGACAGGGACACCGGGGAGCTGTTTTTT. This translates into CASSVDRDTGELFF.

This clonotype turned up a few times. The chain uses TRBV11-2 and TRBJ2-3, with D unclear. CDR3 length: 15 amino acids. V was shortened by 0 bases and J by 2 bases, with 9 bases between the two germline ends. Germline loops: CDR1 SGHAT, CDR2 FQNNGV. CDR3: CASSLEDHLTDTQYF. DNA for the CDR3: TGTGCCAGCAGCTTAGAGGACCACCTCACAGATACGCAGTATTTT.

The CDR3: CSARTSGGLNTQYF. CDR3 in DNA: TGCAGTGCTAGAACTAGCGGGGGGCTGAATACGCAGTATTTT. The chain uses TRBV20-1 and TRBJ2-3; 12 nucleotides agree with TRBD2. The CDR3 is 14 amino acids. The germline gives CDR1 DFQATT, CDR2 SNEGSKA (reference sequence). V lost 2 bases, J lost 7 bases, and 4 bases stayed unmatched.

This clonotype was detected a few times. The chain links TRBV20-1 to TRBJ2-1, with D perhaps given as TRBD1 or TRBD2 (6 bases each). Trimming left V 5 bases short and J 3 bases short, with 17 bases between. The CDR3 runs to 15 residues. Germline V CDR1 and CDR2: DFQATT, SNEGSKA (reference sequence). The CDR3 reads CSAPLGGTNYNEQFF. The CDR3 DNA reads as TGCAGTGCTCCCTTAGGGGGGACAAACTACAATGAGCAGTTCTTC.

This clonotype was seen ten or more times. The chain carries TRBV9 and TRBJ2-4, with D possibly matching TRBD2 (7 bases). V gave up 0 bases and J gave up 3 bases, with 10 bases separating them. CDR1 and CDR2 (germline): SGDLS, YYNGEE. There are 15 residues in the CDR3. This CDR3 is CASSVEGEGKNIQYF. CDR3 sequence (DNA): TGTGCCAGCAGCGTAGAGGGGGAGGGCAAAAACATTCAGTACTTC.

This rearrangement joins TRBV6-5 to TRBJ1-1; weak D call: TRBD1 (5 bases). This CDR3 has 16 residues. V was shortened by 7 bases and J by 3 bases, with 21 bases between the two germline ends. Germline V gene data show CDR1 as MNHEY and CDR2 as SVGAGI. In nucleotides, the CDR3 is TGTGCCAGCAAGCTAACCCGGGGGGACGGGTACACTGAAGCTTTCTTT. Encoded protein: CASKLTRGDGYTEAFF.